The following is a T cell receptor beta chain sequence with its context. Antigen: not known. V shed 5 bases, J shed 4 bases, and the junction held 9 bases outside the gene matches. The CDR3 covers 16 residues. From germline, CDR1 is LNHDA and CDR2 SQIVND (reference sequence). TCRdb's copy holds only in-frame clones and misses some; the assay was immunoSEQ multiplex PCR. The sample gives tens of thousands of clones, about 85% of which show up once; about 7% is in the top ten. Patients were excluded for autoimmune disease history or systemic immunosuppression. This specimen belongs to a study of OX40 agonist ivuxolimab in advanced cancers. Whole-study context: Given to patients was ivuxolimab, an agonistic anti-OX40 (CD134) antibody.

Study outcomes and limitations: Averaged across samples, CD8+ T cells carried more expanded clones than CD4+ did. The CD4+ and CD8+ T cells in the blood had expanded clonally by week 6 at 0.1 to 3.0 mg/kg.

The sequencing used CD4+ or CD8+ T cells sorted from blood, collected in a trial of the OX40 agonist ivuxolimab. The V gene is TRBV19, the J gene TRBJ1-2; 11 bases are shared with TRBD1. The TCR originated in an adult with an advanced solid tumor such as melanoma, head and neck, liver or kidney cancer. The CDR3 DNA follows: TGTGCCAGTAGTTCGACCGGGACAGGGGGTCGCTATGGCTACACCTTC. It codes for CASSSTGTGGRYGYTF.